This TCR beta chain is drawn from a study of blood T cell repertoires in COVID-19. Study in general: From the United States, Italy and Spain came samples of acute and convalescent COVID-19.

In the source study's methods: Amplification of reference gene primers was used by the study to estimate nucleated cell counts. Method: immunoSEQ multiplex PCR; TCRdb's copy keeps in-frame clones and lacks some. D and trimming were read from the DNA, whereas the V and J calls and clone size are those reported in that table. The sample lists 250,000 to 300,000 clones, 85% to 90% occurring once. This CDR3 has 13 amino acids. Trimming took off 4 bases at V and 7 bases at J, with 13 bases between the two ends. Germline lookup yields CDR1 MNHEY and CDR2 SVGAGI. The V call is TRBV6-5, the J call TRBJ1-1; a weak D match, TRBD1 (6 bases). Sequenced sample: peripheral blood. The source of this sequence is a man aged 18 to 35 with active or convalescent COVID-19. For the CDR3, the DNA is TGTGCCAGCAGTTCCCAGACAGGAAATGAAGCTTTCTTT. This gives the protein CASSSQTGNEAFF.